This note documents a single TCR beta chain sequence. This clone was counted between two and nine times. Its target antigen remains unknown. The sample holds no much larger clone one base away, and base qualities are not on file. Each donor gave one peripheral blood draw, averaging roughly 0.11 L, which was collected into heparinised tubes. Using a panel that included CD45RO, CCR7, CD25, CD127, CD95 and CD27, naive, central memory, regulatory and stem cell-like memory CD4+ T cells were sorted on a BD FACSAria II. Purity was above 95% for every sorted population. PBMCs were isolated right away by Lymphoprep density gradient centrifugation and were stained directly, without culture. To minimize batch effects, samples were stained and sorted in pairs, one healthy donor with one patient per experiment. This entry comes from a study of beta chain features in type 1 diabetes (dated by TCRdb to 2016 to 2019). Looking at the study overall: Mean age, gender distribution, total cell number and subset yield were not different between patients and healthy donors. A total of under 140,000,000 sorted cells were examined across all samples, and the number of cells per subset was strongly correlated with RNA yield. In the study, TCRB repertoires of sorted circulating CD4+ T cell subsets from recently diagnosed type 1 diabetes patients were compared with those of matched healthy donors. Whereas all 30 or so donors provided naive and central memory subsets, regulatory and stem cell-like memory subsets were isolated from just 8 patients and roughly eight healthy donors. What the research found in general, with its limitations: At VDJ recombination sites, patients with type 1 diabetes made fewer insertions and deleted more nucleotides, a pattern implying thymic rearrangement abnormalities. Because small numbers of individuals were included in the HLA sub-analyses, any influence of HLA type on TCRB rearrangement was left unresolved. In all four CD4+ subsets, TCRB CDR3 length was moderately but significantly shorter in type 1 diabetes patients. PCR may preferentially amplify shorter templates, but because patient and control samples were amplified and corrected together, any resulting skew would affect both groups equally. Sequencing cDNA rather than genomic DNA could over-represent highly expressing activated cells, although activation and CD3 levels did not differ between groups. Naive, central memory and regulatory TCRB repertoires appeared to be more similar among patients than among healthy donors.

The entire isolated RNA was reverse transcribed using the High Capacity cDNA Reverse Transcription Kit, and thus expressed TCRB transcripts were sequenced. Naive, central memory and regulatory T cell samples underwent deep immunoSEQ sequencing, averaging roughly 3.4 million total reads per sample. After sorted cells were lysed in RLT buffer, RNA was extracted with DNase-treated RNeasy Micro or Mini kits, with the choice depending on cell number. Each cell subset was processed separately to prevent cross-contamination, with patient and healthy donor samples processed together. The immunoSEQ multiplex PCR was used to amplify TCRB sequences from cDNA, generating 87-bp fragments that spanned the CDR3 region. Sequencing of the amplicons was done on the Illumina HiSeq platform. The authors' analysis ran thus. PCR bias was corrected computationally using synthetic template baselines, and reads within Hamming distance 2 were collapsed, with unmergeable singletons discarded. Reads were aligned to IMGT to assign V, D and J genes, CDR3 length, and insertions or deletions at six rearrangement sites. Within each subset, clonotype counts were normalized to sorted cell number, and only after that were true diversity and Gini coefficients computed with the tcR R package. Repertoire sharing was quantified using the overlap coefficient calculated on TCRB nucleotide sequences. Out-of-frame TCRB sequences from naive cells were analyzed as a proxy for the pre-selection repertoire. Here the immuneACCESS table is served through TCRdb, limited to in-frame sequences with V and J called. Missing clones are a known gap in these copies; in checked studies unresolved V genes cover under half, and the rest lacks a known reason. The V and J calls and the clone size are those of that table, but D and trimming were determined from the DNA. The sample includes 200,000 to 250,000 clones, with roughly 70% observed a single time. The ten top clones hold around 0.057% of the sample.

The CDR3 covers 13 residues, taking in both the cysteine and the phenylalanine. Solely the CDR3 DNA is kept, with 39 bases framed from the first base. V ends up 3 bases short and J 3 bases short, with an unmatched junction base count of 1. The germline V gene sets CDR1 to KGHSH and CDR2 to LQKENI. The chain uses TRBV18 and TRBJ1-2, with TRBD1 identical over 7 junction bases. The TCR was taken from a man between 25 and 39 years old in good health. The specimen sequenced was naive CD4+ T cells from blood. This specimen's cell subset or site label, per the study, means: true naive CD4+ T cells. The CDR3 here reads CASSPDRDYGYTF. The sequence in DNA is TGTGCCAGCTCACCCGACAGGGACTATGGCTACACCTTC.